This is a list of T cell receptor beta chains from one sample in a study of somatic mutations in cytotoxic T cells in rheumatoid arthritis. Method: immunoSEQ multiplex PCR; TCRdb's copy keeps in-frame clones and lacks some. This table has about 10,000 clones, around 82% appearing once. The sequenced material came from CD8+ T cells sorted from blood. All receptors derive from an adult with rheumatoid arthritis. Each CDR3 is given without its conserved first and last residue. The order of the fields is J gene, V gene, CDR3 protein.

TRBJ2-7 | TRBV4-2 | ASSQEGRNEQY
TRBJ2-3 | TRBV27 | ASSLSGGTSKVADTQY
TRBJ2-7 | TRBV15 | ATSSRSQGYEQY
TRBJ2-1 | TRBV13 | ASSETGSTYNEQF
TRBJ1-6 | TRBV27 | ASRLQSLSSYNSPLH
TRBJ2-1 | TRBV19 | ASRLQGVAYNEQF
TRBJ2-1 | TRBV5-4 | ASSLQRGWNEQF
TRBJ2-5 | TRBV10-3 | AISGPDRKPKETQY
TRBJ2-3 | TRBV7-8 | ASTLAGETDTQY
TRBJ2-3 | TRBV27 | ASSLLGSTDTQY
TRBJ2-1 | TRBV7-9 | ASSTGFPSYNEQF
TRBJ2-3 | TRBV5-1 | ASSLIQDSTDTQY
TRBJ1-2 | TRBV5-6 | ASSLSGEGHWRGYGYT
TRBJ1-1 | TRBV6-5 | ASSPSPGMNTEAF
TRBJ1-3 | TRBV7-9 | ASSLGGNTIY
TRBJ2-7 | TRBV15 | ATSSEGQLSYEQY
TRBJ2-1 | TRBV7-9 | ASSLYGTGGAGNEQF
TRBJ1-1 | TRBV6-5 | ASSLGRWTYTEAF
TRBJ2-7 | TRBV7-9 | ASSHRDAYEQY
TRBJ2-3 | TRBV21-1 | ASSKAASRGVDTQY
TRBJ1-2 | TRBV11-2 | ASSPPTGAYGYT
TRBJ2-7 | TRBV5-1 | ASSSPPYEQY
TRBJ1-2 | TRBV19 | ASGQGSYGYT
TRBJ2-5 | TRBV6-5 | ASSSPGSLY
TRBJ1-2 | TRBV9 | ASSVVGSTNYGYT
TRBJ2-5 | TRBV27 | ASSLKRQGTETQY
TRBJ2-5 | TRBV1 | TSSQDLGGPGLKETQY
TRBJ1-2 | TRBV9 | ASSEGGIAYGYT
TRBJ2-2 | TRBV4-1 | ASSQEQGNIGELF
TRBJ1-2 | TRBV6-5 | ASSYSVGINYGYT
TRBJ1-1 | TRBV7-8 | ASSLWQGTINTEAF
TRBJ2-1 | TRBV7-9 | ASSLALWGPGNEQF
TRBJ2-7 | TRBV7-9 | ASSLVGYEQY
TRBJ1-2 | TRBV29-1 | SVEGGYGYT
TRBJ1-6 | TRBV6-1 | ASSEGQLSYNSPLH
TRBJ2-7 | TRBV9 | ASSVYGSFSYEQY
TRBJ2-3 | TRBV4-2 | ASSQEVSGGADTQY
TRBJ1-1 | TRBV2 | ASSEYPSLGTEAF
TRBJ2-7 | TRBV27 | ASSPRENHHEQY
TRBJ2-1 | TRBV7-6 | ASSLGDRPYNEQF
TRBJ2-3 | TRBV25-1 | ASTSASGGATDTQY
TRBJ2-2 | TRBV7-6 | ASTPALAGSTGELF
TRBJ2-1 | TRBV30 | AWEFMDNEQF
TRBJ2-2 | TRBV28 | ASSFRGAPNTGELF
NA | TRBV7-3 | ASSLCEQY
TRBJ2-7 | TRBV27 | ASSLTGQGTYEQY
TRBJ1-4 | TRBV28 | ASSKQGMDEKLF
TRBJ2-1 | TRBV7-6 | ASSLTSGGTNEQF
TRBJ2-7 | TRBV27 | ASSFQGAAYEQY